This entry lists 2 T cell receptor beta chains sequenced from one sample in a study of blood T cell repertoires in COVID-19. Here immunoSEQ multiplex PCR was the method, and the copy in TCRdb shows in-frame clones only, minus some. This sample carries some 500,000 clones, approximately 91% of them seen once, and the ten largest clones take less than 9%. The sample comprised peripheral blood. The receptors were sampled from a woman in her forties or fifties with COVID-19, enrolled during active disease.

This chain uses TRBV12-2 with TRBJ1-4; the table names TRBD1, a call not compared with the DNA. TRBV12-2 is listed as a pseudogene. This CDR3 contains 21 residues. CDR3 protein: CASRSRRGSGTGDLWGEKLFF. The CDR3 nucleotides read TGTGCAAGTCGTTCGAGGCGAGGGTCCGGGACAGGTGACCTCTGGGGGGAAAAACTGTTTTTT.

The chain links TRBV18 to TRBJ2-3, with D perhaps matching TRBD2 (5 bases). The CDR3 sequence is 14 residues long. Germline lookup yields CDR1 KGHSH and CDR2 LQKENI. V was pared by 1 base and J by 9 bases, with 14 bases between. CDR3 loop: CASSPQNGKRTQYF. The CDR3 nucleotides are TGTGCCAGCTCACCACAAAACGGGAAGAGAACGCAGTATTTT.